The next 5 T cell receptor beta chains were all read from a single sample in a study of early T cells in non-severe SARS-CoV-2 infection. TCRdb recomputed calls from the 5' RACE reads with MiXCR, one row per CDR3 protein. The sample includes about 110,000 distinct CDR3 sequences, 9% to 14% of them seen just once. Sequenced: whole blood. The receptor source for this set is an adult who was a healthcare worker with PCR-confirmed SARS-CoV-2 infection or an uninfected control (not recorded which).

This clonotype was seen repeatedly, ten times or more. V and J are TRBV5-1 and TRBJ2-1, with D unclear. This CDR3 has 15 residues. Germline values: CDR1 SGHRS, CDR2 YFSETQ. With 1 base removed from V and 4 bases from J, the gap between germline ends came to 12 bases. The CDR3 region has the DNA TGCGCCAGCAGCTTGTCCACAGATATTTACAATGAGCAGTTCTTC. It specifies CASSLSTDIYNEQFF.

The chain uses TRBV7-8 and TRBJ2-7; 12 positions match TRBD2. This CDR3 has 18 amino acids. V lost 3 bases, J lost 1 base, and 10 bases stayed unmatched. Germline-derived CDR1 and CDR2 are SGHVS and FQNEAQ. Here the CDR3 DNA reads TGTGCCAGCAGCTTGTGGGGAGTGACTAGCGGGGGTTCCTACGAGCAGTACTTC. The encoded protein is CASSLWGVTSGGSYEQYF.

This clonotype was found a few times. The chain has TRBV9 and TRBJ1-1, with D unclear. The germline CDR1 and CDR2 sequences are SGDLS and YYNGEE. With 3 bases removed from V and 3 bases from J, the gap between germline ends came to 9 bases. The CDR3 totals 13 residues. The CDR3 here is CASSGPRYTEAFF. For the CDR3, the DNA is TGTGCCAGCAGCGGACCCAGATACACTGAAGCTTTCTTT.

The sample holds many counts of this clonotype. The chain links TRBV15 to TRBJ1-1, with TRBD1 identical over 12 bases. This CDR3 is built from 16 residues. The junction had 5 bases not matched to a gene; V was cut back by 0 bases and J by 6 bases. CDR1 LNHNV and CDR2 YYDKDF come from the germline V gene (reference sequence). In DNA, the CDR3 is TGTGCCACCAGCAGAGATATTGGGACAGGGGGCCCTGAAGCTTTCTTT. This translates into CATSRDIGTGGPEAFF.

CDR3 sequence reads: CASSQRGGAEAFF. The CDR3 nucleotides read TGTGCCAGCAGCCAAAGGGGAGGCGCTGAAGCTTTCTTT. The chain is built from TRBV3-1 and TRBJ1-1; a weak D match, TRBD1 (5 bases). The germline V gene encodes CDR1 LGHDT and CDR2 YNNKEL (reference sequence). Trimming took off 2 bases at V and 6 bases at J, with 10 bases between the two ends. The CDR3 is 13 amino acids.